The 9 T cell receptor beta chains in this list originate from one sample, sequenced in a study of blood T cell repertoires in COVID-19. Clones were sequenced by immunoSEQ multiplex PCR, and TCRdb holds only the in-frame ones, with some missing. In the table there are about 150,000 clones, 80% to 90% of which are singletons. Sequenced material: peripheral blood. The receptors here all came from a woman in her seventies with acute or convalescent COVID-19.

This clone was detected once. This rearrangement joins TRBV15 to TRBJ2-7; a weak D match, TRBD2 (7 bases). Trimming cost V 1 base and J 0 bases, with 19 bases left between them. Per germline, CDR1 LNHNV and CDR2 YYDKDF (reference sequence). This CDR3 is 18 amino acids long. Here the CDR3 reads CATSRGGGGGGSSYEQYF. The CDR3 bases are TGTGCCACCAGCAGAGGGGGTGGGGGCGGCGGGAGCTCCTACGAGCAGTACTTC.

The chain employs TRBV10-2 and TRBJ2-7, with 11 bases matching TRBD1. The V gene's germline CDR1 is WSHSY and CDR2 SAAADI. The CDR3 is 14 amino acids. V trimming: 2 bases; J trimming: 5 bases; junction bases outside the gene matches: 2. The CDR3 loop is CASSEGTGGNEQYF. CDR3 bases: TGCGCCAGCAGTGAGGGGACAGGGGGGAACGAGCAGTACTTC.

The rearrangement links TRBV6-4 to TRBJ1-2; D unclear. With 2 bases removed from V and 4 bases from J, the gap between germline ends came to 14 bases. This CDR3 is 15 amino acids long. Germline CDR1 and CDR2: MRHNA and SNTAGT. This chain's CDR3 is CASSDTLGGGYGYTF. CDR3 nucleotide sequence: TGTGCCAGCAGTGACACTTTAGGAGGCGGCTATGGCTACACCTTC.

This sequence joins TRBV10-1 and TRBJ1-1, with 9 bases identical to TRBD1. The CDR3 runs 16 residues. V was pared by 5 bases and J by 0 bases, with 7 bases of the junction left unmatched. Germline V gene lookup returns CDR1 WNHNN and CDR2 SYGVQD (reference sequence). CDR3 DNA: TGCGCCAGCAGTAAGGACAGGGGAAGAATGAACACTGAAGCTTTCTTT. Translating it yields CASSKDRGRMNTEAFF.

V and J are TRBV6-5 and TRBJ2-2; D unclear. CDR3 length: 16 amino acids. Trimming left V 0 bases short and J 0 bases short, with 8 bases between. Germline V gene lookup returns CDR1 MNHEY and CDR2 SVGAGI. CDR3: CASSYSSLANTGELFF. Written as DNA, the CDR3 is TGTGCCAGCAGTTACTCTTCCCTAGCGAACACCGGGGAGCTGTTTTTT.

The chain is built from TRBV10-3 and TRBJ2-7, with D hard to call. Germline assignment: CDR1 ENHRY and CDR2 SYGVKD. There are 12 residues in the CDR3. With 2 bases removed from V and 3 bases from J, the gap between germline ends came to 5 bases. The CDR3 bases are TGTGCCATCAGTGAGGTCAGCTACGAGCAGTACTTC. Protein product: CAISEVSYEQYF.

In its sample, this clone was seen once. The chain couples TRBV19 to TRBJ1-5; D unresolved. Per germline, CDR1 LNHDA and CDR2 SQIVND (reference sequence). The V end lost 5 bases, the J end lost 3 bases, and 14 bases lay between the germline ends. The CDR3 is 15 amino acids. CDR3 in DNA: TGTGCCAGTAGTGCCGCCCGGAGCTTCAATCAGCCCCAGCATTTT. This translates into CASSAARSFNQPQHF.

This rearrangement joins TRBV7-8 to TRBJ1-6; D gene unclear. CDR1 and CDR2 (germline): SGHVS, FQNEAQ. The ends were cut back, 2 bases at V and 0 bases at J, with 8 bases in the middle. There are 16 residues in the CDR3. In DNA form, the CDR3 reads TGTGCCAGCAGCTTATCTACGAGCTCCTATAATTCACCCCTCCACTTT. Its protein is CASSLSTSSYNSPLHF.

This chain connects TRBV18 to TRBJ1-4; TRBD1 might be the D (5 bases). V was clipped by 3 bases and J by 4 bases, with 9 bases between them. This CDR3 has 14 amino acids. Germline V lookup: CDR1 KGHSH, CDR2 LQKENI. CDR3 sequence: CASSPGQGNEKLFF. The CDR3 nucleotides are TGTGCCAGCTCACCGGGGCAGGGTAATGAAAAACTGTTTTTT.